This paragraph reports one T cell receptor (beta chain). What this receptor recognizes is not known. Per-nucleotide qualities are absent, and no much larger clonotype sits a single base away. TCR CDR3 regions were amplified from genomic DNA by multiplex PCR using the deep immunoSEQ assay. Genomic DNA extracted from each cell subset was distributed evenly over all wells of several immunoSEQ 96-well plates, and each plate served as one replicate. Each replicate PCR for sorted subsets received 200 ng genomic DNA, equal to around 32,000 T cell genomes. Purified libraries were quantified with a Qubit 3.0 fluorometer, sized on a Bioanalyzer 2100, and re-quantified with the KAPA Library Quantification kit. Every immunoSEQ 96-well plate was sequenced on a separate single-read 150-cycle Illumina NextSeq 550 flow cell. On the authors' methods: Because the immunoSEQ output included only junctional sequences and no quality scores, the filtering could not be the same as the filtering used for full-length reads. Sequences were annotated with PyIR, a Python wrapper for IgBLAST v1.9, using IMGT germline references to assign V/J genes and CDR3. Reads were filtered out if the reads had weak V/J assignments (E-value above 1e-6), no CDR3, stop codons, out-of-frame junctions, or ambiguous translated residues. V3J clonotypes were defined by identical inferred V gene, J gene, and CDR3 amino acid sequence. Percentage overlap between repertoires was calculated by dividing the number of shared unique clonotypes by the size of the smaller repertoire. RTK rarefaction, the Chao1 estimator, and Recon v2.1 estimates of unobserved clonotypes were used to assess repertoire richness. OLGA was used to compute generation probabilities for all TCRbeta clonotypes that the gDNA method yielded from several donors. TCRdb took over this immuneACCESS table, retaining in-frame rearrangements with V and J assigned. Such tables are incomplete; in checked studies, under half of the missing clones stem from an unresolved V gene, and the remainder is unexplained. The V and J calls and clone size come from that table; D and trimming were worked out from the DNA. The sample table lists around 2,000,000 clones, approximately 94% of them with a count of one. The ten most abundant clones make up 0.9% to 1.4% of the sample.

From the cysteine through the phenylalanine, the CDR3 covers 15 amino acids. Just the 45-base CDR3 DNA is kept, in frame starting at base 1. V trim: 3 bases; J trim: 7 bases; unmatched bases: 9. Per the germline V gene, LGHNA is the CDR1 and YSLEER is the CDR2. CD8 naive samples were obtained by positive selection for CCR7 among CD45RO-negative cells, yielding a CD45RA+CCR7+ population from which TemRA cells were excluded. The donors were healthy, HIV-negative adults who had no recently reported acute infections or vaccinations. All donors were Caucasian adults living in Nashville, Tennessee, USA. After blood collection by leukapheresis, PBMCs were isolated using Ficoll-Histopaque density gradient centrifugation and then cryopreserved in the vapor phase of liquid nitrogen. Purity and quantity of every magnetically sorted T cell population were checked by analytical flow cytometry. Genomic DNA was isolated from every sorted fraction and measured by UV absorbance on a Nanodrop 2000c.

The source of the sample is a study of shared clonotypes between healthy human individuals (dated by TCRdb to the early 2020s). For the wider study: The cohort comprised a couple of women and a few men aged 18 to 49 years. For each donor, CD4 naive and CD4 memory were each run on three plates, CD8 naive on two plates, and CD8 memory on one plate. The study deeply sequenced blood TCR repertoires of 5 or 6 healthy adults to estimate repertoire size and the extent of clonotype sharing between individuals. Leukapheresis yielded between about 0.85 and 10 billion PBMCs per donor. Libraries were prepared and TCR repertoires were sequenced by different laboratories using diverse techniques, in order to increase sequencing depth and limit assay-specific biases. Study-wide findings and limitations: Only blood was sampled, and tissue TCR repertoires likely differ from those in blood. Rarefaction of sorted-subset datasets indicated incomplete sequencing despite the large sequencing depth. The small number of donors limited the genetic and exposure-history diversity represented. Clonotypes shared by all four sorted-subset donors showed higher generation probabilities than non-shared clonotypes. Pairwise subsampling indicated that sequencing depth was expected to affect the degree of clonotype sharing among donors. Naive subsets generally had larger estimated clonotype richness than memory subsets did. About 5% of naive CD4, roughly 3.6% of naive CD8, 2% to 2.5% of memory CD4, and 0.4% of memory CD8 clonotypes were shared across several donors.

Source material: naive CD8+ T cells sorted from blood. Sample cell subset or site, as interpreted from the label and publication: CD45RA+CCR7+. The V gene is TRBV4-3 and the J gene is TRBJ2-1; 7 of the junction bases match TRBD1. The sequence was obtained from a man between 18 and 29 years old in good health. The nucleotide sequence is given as TGCGCCAGCAGCCATAACAGGGACAGTGGAAATGAGCAGTTCTTC. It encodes CASSHNRDSGNEQFF.